Listed here are 24 T cell receptor beta chains from one sample, sequenced in a study of T cell changes during pregnancy in multiple sclerosis. Assay used: immunoSEQ multiplex PCR; TCRdb lists only in-frame clones, some missing. The data hold around 110,000 clones, with around 90% observed a single time. Sequences were derived from peripheral blood, sampled in the third trimester of pregnancy. The receptors stem from a female donor with multiple sclerosis, enrolled in a pregnancy study.

The chain links TRBV6-5 to TRBJ1-5; no definite D call. V lost 6 bases to trimming and J lost 4 bases, with 13 bases between them. Germline CDR1 reads MNHEY; CDR2 reads SVGAGI. The CDR3 covers 14 residues. The CDR3 bases are TGTGCCAGCAGCCGGAGCGTCCAAAATCAGCCCCAGCATTTT. The encoded protein is CASSRSVQNQPQHF.

This clone appeared a few times. The gene calls are TRBV7-3 and TRBJ2-5; a weak D match, TRBD2 (7 bases). CDR3 size: 16 residues. V shed 5 bases and J shed 1 base, with 17 bases lying between them. Germline CDR1 and CDR2: SGHTA and FQGTGA. In DNA form, the CDR3 reads TGTGCCAGCAGCGTAGTGGGAGGGGGGGCCCAAGAGACCCAGTACTTC. Its translation is CASSVVGGGAQETQYF.

This clone has only one observation. The chain recombines TRBV7-9 with TRBJ1-3, with D perhaps TRBD1 (5 bases). The germline V and J ends were trimmed by 1 base and 1 base, with 11 bases remaining between them. Germline CDR1 reads SEHNR; CDR2 reads FQNEAQ (reference sequence). The CDR3 totals 16 residues. The CDR3 DNA reads TGTGCCAGCAGCTTAGGGGCAGGGAGGTCTGGAAACACCATATATTTT. Protein: CASSLGAGRSGNTIYF. The entire variable domain, with the rest obtained from reference TRBV7-9 and TRBJ1-3, is as follows: DTGVSQNPRHKITKRGQNVTFRCDPISEHNRLYWYRQTLGQGPEFLTYFQNEAQLEKSRLLSDRFSAERPKGSFSTLEIQRTEQGDSAMYLCASSLGAGRSGNTIYFGEGSWLTVV.

The rearrangement uses TRBV9 and TRBJ1-2; D ambiguous. Trimming cost V 1 base and J 4 bases, with 5 bases left between them. Germline-derived CDR1 and CDR2 are SGDLS and YYNGEE. The CDR3 is made up of 12 amino acids. The chain's CDR3 is CASSVSSYGYTF. DNA for the CDR3: TGTGCCAGCAGCGTATCCTCCTATGGCTACACCTTC.

This sequence joins TRBV6-1 and TRBJ2-7; TRBD2 agrees at 11 bases. Germline V gene lookup returns CDR1 MNHNS and CDR2 SASEGT. The CDR3 is 14 residues long. J was trimmed by 4 bases and V by 2 bases; bases with no gene match: 1. The CDR3 coding sequence is TGTGCCAGCAGTGAACGGACTAGCGGGTACGAGCAGTACTTC. Residues: CASSERTSGYEQYF.

This chain uses TRBV9 with TRBJ2-1; 8 bases agree with TRBD2. The CDR3 consists of 17 residues. CDR1 is SGDLS and CDR2 is YYNGEE in the germline V gene. Trimming at V came to 4 bases and at J to 5 bases, leaving 14 bases not matched to a gene. CDR3 DNA: TGTGCCAGCAGCCATAAAATGGAGACGACTAGCGACAATGAGCAGTTCTTC. Its translation: CASSHKMETTSDNEQFF.

This chain joins TRBV2 and TRBJ1-5; D not certain. The CDR3 loop spans 14 amino acids. Trimming took 2 bases from V and 3 from J, leaving 8 bases between them. Germline V lookup: CDR1 SNHLY, CDR2 FYNNEI. This chain's CDR3 is CASSERGTNQPQHF. CDR3 nucleotides: TGTGCCAGCAGTGAACGGGGAACCAATCAGCCCCAGCATTTT. Supplemented by reference TRBV2 and TRBJ1-5, the full variable domain reads EPEVTQTPSHQVTQMGQEVILRCVPISNHLYFYWYRQILGQKVEFLVSFYNNEISEKSEIFDDQFSVERPDGSNFTLKIRSTKLEDSAMYFCASSERGTNQPQHFGDGTRLSIL.

This clone was detected only a few times. The chain has TRBV6-5 and TRBJ2-2; possible D gene TRBD2, 6 bases. Germline CDR1 and CDR2: MNHEY and SVGAGI. Trimming left V 8 bases short and J 8 bases short, with 15 bases between. The CDR3 consists of 13 residues. The CDR3 region has the DNA TGTGCCAGCCAGGGACTCGCCAGAGGGGAGCTGTTTTTT. Translating it yields CASQGLARGELFF.

This clone appeared a single time. The chain combines TRBV4-1 with TRBJ1-2; 8 bases are a match to TRBD1. After removal of 3 bases from V and 8 bases from J, the junction contained 14 bases not matched to a gene. CDR1 and CDR2 from the germline V gene are MGHRA and YSYEKL. The CDR3 has 16 amino acids. CDR3 coding DNA: TGCGCCAGCAGCCAGAAGGTCGGACAGGGAGTTTCCGGCTACACCTTC. Residues: CASSQKVGQGVSGYTF.

The rearrangement links TRBV11-3 to TRBJ2-2; perhaps TRBD1 as D (5 bases). Trimming stripped 0 bases from V and 4 bases from J, with 12 bases between. The CDR3 spans 16 residues. CDR1 is SGHNT and CDR2 is YENEEA in the germline V gene. The CDR3 sequence: CASSLDVPGITGELFF. CDR3 nucleotides: TGTGCCAGCAGCTTAGATGTGCCAGGGATCACCGGGGAGCTGTTTTTT.

V is TRBV9 and J is TRBJ1-2, with D maybe TRBD1 (5 bases). The CDR3 sequence is 17 residues long. CDR1 and CDR2 from the germline V gene are SGDLS and YYNGEE. V was clipped by 0 bases and J by 3 bases, with 18 bases between them. The chain's CDR3 is CASSVGGAAGRYYGYTF. CDR3 DNA: TGTGCCAGCAGCGTAGGGGGCGCGGCAGGCCGTTACTATGGCTACACCTTC.

This clone appeared a few times. The chain is built from TRBV30 and TRBJ1-6; 7 positions match TRBD1. Per germline, CDR1 GTSNPN and CDR2 SVGIG (reference sequence). The CDR3 consists of 12 residues. Germline trimming cut 5 bases from V and 10 bases from J; bases unmatched to any gene: 5. The CDR3: CAWSGGLSPLHF. The CDR3 DNA reads as TGTGCCTGGTCAGGGGGTCTGTCACCCCTCCACTTT. Complete variable domain (other parts from reference TRBV30 and TRBJ1-6): SQTIHQWPATLVQPVGSPLSLECTVEGTSNPNLYWYRQAAGRGLQLLFYSVGIGQISSEVPQNLSASRPQDRQFILSSKKLLLSDSGFYLCAWSGGLSPLHFGNGTRLTVT.

This sequence joins TRBV7-2 and TRBJ2-7; 7 positions agree with TRBD1. Per the germline V gene, CDR1 is SGHTA and CDR2 is FQGNSA. CDR3 length equals 14 residues. Trimming at V came to 5 bases and at J to 1 base, leaving 5 bases not matched to a gene. As DNA, the CDR3 is TGTGCCAGCAGCACCACAGGGGTTTCCTACGAGCAGTACTTC. Encoded protein: CASSTTGVSYEQYF. Together with reference TRBV7-2 and TRBJ2-7, the CDR3 gives the full variable domain: GAGVSQSPSNKVTEKGKDVELRCDPISGHTALYWYRQSLGQGLEFLIYFQGNSAPDKSGLPSDRFSAERTGGSVSTLTIQRTQQEDSAVYLCASSTTGVSYEQYFGPGTRLTVT.

V gene TRBV19 combines with J gene TRBJ1-5; D perhaps matches TRBD1 (6 bases). There are 15 residues in the CDR3. The V gene's germline CDR1 is LNHDA and CDR2 SQIVND (reference sequence). V was shortened by 5 bases and J by 3 bases, with 14 bases between the two germline ends. CDR3 nucleotides: TGTGCCAGTAGTGCCCGGACAGAACCCAATCAGCCCCAGCATTTT. This sequence encodes CASSARTEPNQPQHF.

V is TRBV15 and J is TRBJ1-5, with D possibly matching TRBD1 (5 bases). The ends were cut back, 7 bases at V and 3 bases at J, with 10 bases in the middle. The germline gives CDR1 LNHNV, CDR2 YYDKDF (reference sequence). CDR3 length: 13 amino acids. The CDR3 nucleotides are TGTGCCACCACCCGGGGGGTCAATCAGCCCCAGCATTTT. This encodes CATTRGVNQPQHF.

In DNA, the CDR3 is TGTGCCAGCAGCAGCCAGGGAAACCGCGTTCCCTCTGGAAACACCATATATTTT. Translation: CASSSQGNRVPSGNTIYF. The chain uses TRBV21-1 and TRBJ1-3; whether TRBD1, the table's D call, matches the DNA was not checked. TRBV21-1 is marked as a pseudogene. The CDR3 covers 18 residues.

The chain uses TRBV21-1 and TRBJ2-7; the table's D call TRBD1 went unverified against the DNA. TRBV21-1 is deemed a pseudogene. The CDR3 loop spans 17 amino acids. The CDR3 bases are TGTGCCAGCAGCAAAGTGGGGACATATTTTTCCCGCTACGAGCAGTACTTC. Residues: CASSKVGTYFSRYEQYF.

V and J are TRBV28 and TRBJ1-5, with 7 bases lining up with TRBD1. Germline V gene lookup returns CDR1 MDHEN and CDR2 SYDVKM. The CDR3 is 16 residues long. J gave up 9 bases and V 5 bases, and 16 bases lay outside the gene matches. The CDR3 nucleotides read TGTGCCAGCAGTAGGGGACAGTTAGCGGGGATCACGCCCCAGCATTTT. It encodes CASSRGQLAGITPQHF.

The chain couples TRBV6-6 to TRBJ1-3; maybe TRBD1 (5 bases). Germline assignment: CDR1 MNHNY and CDR2 SVGAGI (reference sequence). The CDR3 covers 16 residues. V lost 4 bases and J lost 0, with 13 bases in between. The CDR3 here is CASSSGTGDSGNTIYF. DNA for the CDR3: TGTGCCAGCAGTTCCGGGACTGGGGACTCTGGAAACACCATATATTTT.

V is TRBV2 and J is TRBJ1-4; the match to TRBD1 covers 10 bases. After removal of 6 bases from V and 8 bases from J, the junction contained 12 bases not matched to a gene. Germline V gene lookup returns CDR1 SNHLY and CDR2 FYNNEI. This CDR3 is built from 16 residues. The CDR3 DNA is TGTGCCAGCAGCCCCCCCGGGACAGGGGTTTGGGAAAAACTGTTTTTT. Protein: CASSPPGTGVWEKLFF.

This clone was seen once. The J gene is TRBJ2-7, the V gene TRBV2; 10 positions match TRBD2. The V and J ends lost 5 bases and 2 bases, in that order; junction bases with no gene match: 6. CDR1 is SNHLY, CDR2 FYNNEI, per germline. The CDR3 covers 15 residues. DNA of the CDR3: TGTGCCAGCAGTTCTGGACTAGCGGAAACCTACGAGCAGTACTTC. This translates into CASSSGLAETYEQYF. Full variable domain (rest looked up from reference TRBV2 and TRBJ2-7): EPEVTQTPSHQVTQMGQEVILRCVPISNHLYFYWYRQILGQKVEFLVSFYNNEISEKSEIFDDQFSVERPDGSNFTLKIRSTKLEDSAMYFCASSSGLAETYEQYFGPGTRLTVT.

The CDR3 DNA sequence: TGTGCCACCAGCAGAGGCGGAGTCTACAATGAGCAGTTCTTC. Its protein is CATSRGGVYNEQFF. The chain links TRBV15 to TRBJ2-1; D unclear. The ends were cut back, 1 base at V and 3 bases at J, with 7 bases in the middle. The CDR3 length is 14 residues. Germline V gives CDR1 LNHNV, CDR2 YYDKDF (reference sequence).

V gene TRBV6-1 combines with J gene TRBJ2-7; TRBD1 matches 9 bases. J was trimmed by 6 bases and V by 6 bases; bases with no gene match: 9. The CDR3 totals 14 residues. The germline V gene has CDR1 MNHNS and CDR2 SASEGT. The CDR3 coding sequence is TGTGCCAGCAGGATAGCCGGGACAGGGTCCGAGCAGTACTTC. Its translation: CASRIAGTGSEQYF.

V gene TRBV19 combines with J gene TRBJ2-7, with D perhaps TRBD1 (6 bases). V lost 4 bases and J 2 bases, leaving 9 bases between the germline ends. The CDR3 spans 13 residues. Germline-derived CDR1 and CDR2 are LNHDA and SQIVND (reference sequence). The CDR3 DNA is TGTGCCAGTAGTACGTGGGACACCTACGAGCAGTACTTC. This sequence encodes CASSTWDTYEQYF.